This passage covers 28 T cell receptor beta chains from one sample sequenced in a study of shared clonotypes between healthy human individuals. Assay: immunoSEQ multiplex PCR; the TCRdb copy retains only in-frame clones and omits some. The sample yields 900,000 to 1,200,000 clones, approximately 80% seen once. Sequenced: memory CD4+ T cells from PBMCs. The sample's subset: CD45RA-negative fraction. These TCRs come from a man between 18 and 35 years old in good health. Some clones in this sample may be carry-over from other donors' samples.

As DNA, the CDR3 is TGTGCCAGCAGTCCCCAGGCCGGGTGGAGGATTAACTATGGCTACACCTTC. Translated: CASSPQAGWRINYGYTF. The rearrangement uses TRBV28 and TRBJ1-2; no reliable D call. Germline V CDR1 and CDR2: MDHEN, SYDVKM. This CDR3 has 17 residues. Trimming stripped 5 bases from V and 1 base from J, with 20 bases between.

The gene calls are TRBV6-1 and TRBJ2-1; TRBD2 agrees at 7 bases. Germline values: CDR1 MNHNS, CDR2 SASEGT. There are 14 residues in the CDR3. Trimming took 3 bases from V and 8 from J; bases not matched to a gene: 7. CDR3 sequence (DNA): TGTGCCAGCAGTGAGAGCGGGATAGTATATGAGCAGTTCTTC. This sequence encodes CASSESGIVYEQFF.

The V and J genes are TRBV7-2 and TRBJ2-3; D is ambiguous. The V and J ends lost 5 bases and 4 bases respectively, with 10 bases between them. From germline, CDR1 is SGHTA and CDR2 FQGNSA. The CDR3 covers 13 residues. The CDR3 DNA sequence: TGTGCCAGCAGCCCCCATGGGGCAGATACGCAGTATTTT. Its protein is CASSPHGADTQYF.

V is TRBV6-1 and J is TRBJ1-1; D is undetermined. This CDR3 is built from 13 residues. The ends were cut back, 8 bases at V and 3 bases at J, with 13 bases in the middle. Germline CDR1 MNHNS, CDR2 SASEGT. DNA of the CDR3: TGTGCCAGCTCCCTTCGCTGGGACACTGAAGCTTTCTTT. This encodes CASSLRWDTEAFF.

This clone turned up a few times. This chain connects TRBV10-3 to TRBJ1-1; 9 bases fit TRBD1. V was clipped by 3 bases and J by 4 bases; unmatched bases: 3. The CDR3 runs to 14 residues. From germline, CDR1 is ENHRY and CDR2 SYGVKD. CDR3 loop: CAISESDRGTEAFF. The CDR3 nucleotides are TGTGCCATCAGTGAATCGGACAGGGGCACTGAAGCTTTCTTT.

The chain has TRBV9 and TRBJ2-5; 9 bases line up with TRBD1. Per germline, CDR1 SGDLS and CDR2 YYNGEE. V shed 4 bases, J shed 3 bases, and the junction held 4 bases outside the gene matches. The CDR3 has 14 residues. CDR3 nucleotides: TGTGCCAGCAGCCCATGGACAGGGGAAGAGACCCAGTACTTC. This codes for CASSPWTGEETQYF. The variable domain in full, with the rest retrieved from reference TRBV9 and TRBJ2-5, is DSGVTQTPKHLITATGQRVTLRCSPRSGDLSVYWYQQSLDQGLQFLIQYYNGEERAKGNILERFSAQQFPDLHSELNLSSLELGDSALYFCASSPWTGEETQYFGPGTRLLVL.

J is TRBJ1-1 and V is TRBV2; tentatively, D is TRBD1 (6 bases). Germline-derived CDR1 and CDR2 are SNHLY and FYNNEI. Trimming took off 7 bases at V and 2 bases at J, with 11 bases between the two ends. The CDR3 extends over 13 amino acids. Here the CDR3 reads CASKRGENTEAFF. CDR3 in DNA: TGTGCCAGCAAAAGGGGGGAAAACACTGAAGCTTTCTTT.

This clone has a count of ten or more. The V gene is TRBV5-1, the J gene TRBJ1-2; unclear D gene. V dropped 0 bases and J dropped 4 bases, with 10 bases sitting between them. Germline assignment: CDR1 SGHRS and CDR2 YFSETQ. This CDR3 has 14 residues. DNA for the CDR3: TGCGCCAGCAGCTTGGCCCCCGGGTCCTATGGCTACACCTTC. Translation: CASSLAPGSYGYTF.

V and J are TRBV29-1 and TRBJ2-1; maybe TRBD1 (6 bases). Trimming cost V 1 base and J 7 bases, with 14 bases left between them. The germline gives CDR1 SQVTM, CDR2 ANQGSEA. The CDR3 runs to 14 residues. Here the CDR3 reads CSVEAGAGVNEQFF. The CDR3 bases are TGCAGCGTTGAAGCCGGGGCAGGGGTGAATGAGCAGTTCTTC.

J is TRBJ2-7 and V is TRBV7-9; 10 bases are shared with TRBD2. Trimming cost V 2 bases and J 4 bases; bases outside gene matches: 2. CDR1 and CDR2 from the germline V gene are SEHNR and FQNEAQ (reference sequence). The CDR3 totals 14 residues. This CDR3 reads CASSLTSGTYEQYF. The CDR3, as DNA: TGTGCCAGCAGCTTAACTAGCGGGACGTACGAGCAGTACTTC. The entire variable domain, with the rest obtained from reference TRBV7-9 and TRBJ2-7, is as follows: DTGVSQNPRHKITKRGQNVTFRCDPISEHNRLYWYRQTLGQGPEFLTYFQNEAQLEKSRLLSDRFSAERPKGSFSTLEIQRTEQGDSAMYLCASSLTSGTYEQYFGPGTRLTVT.

The chain carries TRBV2 and TRBJ1-5, with a possible D match to TRBD1 (5 bases). V was cut by 6 bases and J by 2 bases, with 14 bases left in between. Germline assignment: CDR1 SNHLY and CDR2 FYNNEI. The CDR3 sequence is 15 residues long. CDR3 amino acids: CASSVGQVGNQPQHF. The CDR3 bases are TGTGCCAGCAGCGTCGGACAAGTCGGCAATCAGCCCCAGCATTTT.

V and J are TRBV4-1 and TRBJ2-6; D not certain. Germline CDR1 MGHRA, CDR2 YSYEKL. V lost 2 bases to trimming and J lost 11 bases, with 7 bases between them. The CDR3 covers 12 residues. The CDR3 here is CASSQPQDVLTF. The CDR3 coding sequence is TGCGCCAGCAGCCAACCCCAGGACGTCCTGACTTTC.

This clone was counted between two and nine times. This chain uses TRBV30 with TRBJ1-5, with 8 nucleotides matching TRBD1. The CDR3 length is 16 residues. Germline V gives CDR1 GTSNPN, CDR2 SVGIG (reference sequence). V was pared by 5 bases and J by 0 bases, with 9 bases of the junction left unmatched. The CDR3 DNA reads as TGTGCCTGGGACGACAGGGGACTTTATAGCAATCAGCCCCAGCATTTT. Translating gives CAWDDRGLYSNQPQHF.

This chain connects TRBV6-5 to TRBJ1-2; 7 positions match TRBD1. The V gene end was trimmed by 6 bases and the J gene end by 5 bases; junction bases not matched to a gene: 3. The CDR3 covers 12 residues. Germline V gives CDR1 MNHEY, CDR2 SVGAGI. The CDR3 loop reads CASSPGQYGYTF. As DNA, the CDR3 is TGTGCCAGCAGCCCGGGACAGTATGGCTACACCTTC.

V usage is TRBV30 and J usage is TRBJ2-1; 9 bases map to TRBD1. CDR3 size: 11 residues. Germline values: CDR1 GTSNPN, CDR2 SVGIG (reference sequence). Losses at the gene ends were 2 bases for V and 15 bases for J; bases not matched to a gene: 5. CDR3 sequence reads: CAWSRGQGLFF. In DNA, the CDR3 is TGTGCCTGGAGTAGAGGACAGGGGCTGTTCTTC.

This chain joins TRBV6-1 and TRBJ2-1, with a possible D match to TRBD1 (6 bases). This CDR3 has 15 amino acids. The germline V gene has CDR1 MNHNS and CDR2 SASEGT. Between the trimmed V and J ends, which lost 6 bases and 5 bases, there was a span of 17 bases. CDR3 region: CASRTTGLANNEQFF. In nucleotides, the CDR3 is TGTGCCAGCAGGACAACAGGGCTAGCAAACAATGAGCAGTTCTTC.

The CDR3 is CASSLMHRAILLTSYEQYF. CDR3 sequence (DNA): TGTGCCAGCAGCCTCATGCACAGAGCCATTCTACTCACCTCCTACGAGCAGTACTTC. The chain has TRBV5-5 and TRBJ2-7; no definite D call. The CDR3 consists of 19 residues. V lost 4 bases to trimming and J lost 0 bases, with 26 bases between them. Germline V lookup: CDR1 SGHKS, CDR2 YYEKEE (reference sequence). Full variable domain (rest looked up from reference TRBV5-5 and TRBJ2-7): DAGVTQSPTHLIKTRGQQVTLRCSPISGHKSVSWYQQVLGQGPQFIFQYYEKEERGRGNFPDRFSARQFPNYSSELNVNALLLGDSALYLCASSLMHRAILLTSYEQYFGPGTRLTVT.

The rearrangement joins TRBV10-3 to TRBJ2-2, with TRBD1 matching 9 bases. Germline V gene sequence: CDR1 ENHRY, CDR2 SYGVKD. This CDR3 contains 14 residues. Trimming removed 6 bases from V and 4 bases from J; junction bases left unmatched: 3. CDR3 nucleotide sequence: TGTGCCATCAGAGGACAGGGGACCACCGGGGAGCTGTTTTTT. Its protein is CAIRGQGTTGELFF.

The chain combines TRBV7-2 with TRBJ2-3, with TRBD1 matching 7 bases. CDR1 is SGHTA and CDR2 is FQGNSA in the germline V gene. Unmatched junction bases numbered 9, after V lost 8 bases and J lost 1 base. The CDR3 runs to 15 residues. The DNA of the CDR3 is TGTGCCAGCCTGGGACAAACAGGGGGCACAGATACGCAGTATTTT. Translation: CASLGQTGGTDTQYF. Full variable domain (missing parts from reference TRBV7-2 and TRBJ2-3): GAGVSQSPSNKVTEKGKDVELRCDPISGHTALYWYRQSLGQGLEFLIYFQGNSAPDKSGLPSDRFSAERTGGSVSTLTIQRTQQEDSAVYLCASLGQTGGTDTQYFGPGTRLTVL.

This clone showed up just once. The chain couples TRBV7-9 to TRBJ2-3; no definite D call. CDR1 and CDR2 (germline): SEHNR, FQNEAQ (reference sequence). The CDR3 is made up of 19 amino acids. V dropped 0 bases and J dropped 2 bases, with 21 bases sitting between them. CDR3 amino acids: CASSLANFAGPAYTDTQYF. The CDR3 coding sequence is TGTGCCAGCAGCTTAGCGAATTTTGCCGGGCCAGCGTACACAGATACGCAGTATTTT.

This clone was observed a single time. This chain uses TRBV6-6 with TRBJ2-1, with a tentative D call TRBD2 (5 bases). The germline V gene has CDR1 MNHNY and CDR2 SVGAGI (reference sequence). This CDR3 region has 15 residues. V lost 4 bases and J lost 10, with 20 bases in between. CDR3 bases: TGTGCCAGCAGTTCAGGATACTTAGCGACGGGGGAGCAGTTCTTC. This translates into CASSSGYLATGEQFF.

This clone has a handful of counts. V usage is TRBV11-2 and J usage is TRBJ1-2; D is unresolved. CDR3 size: 14 residues. Trimming left V 5 bases short and J 6 bases short, with 16 bases between. Germline V gives CDR1 SGHAT, CDR2 FQNNGV. DNA of the CDR3: TGTGCCAGCAGCAGACCGGGCCAGTACGATGGCTACACCTTC. Translation: CASSRPGQYDGYTF.

This clone was seen a single time. An end of the junction does not agree with germline; a read error may underlie this. The chain carries TRBV5-8 and TRBJ2-7, with 7 positions matching TRBD1. The V gene's germline CDR1 is SGHTS and CDR2 YDEGEE. This CDR3 comprises 11 residues. The chain's CDR3 is CASSLAFDRAF. In nucleotides, the CDR3 is TGTGCCAGCAGCTTGGCCTTTGACAGGGCATTC.

The chain has TRBV5-1 and TRBJ2-7, with 9 bases identical to TRBD1. This CDR3 comprises 16 residues. In germline, CDR1 is SGHRS, CDR2 YFSETQ. J was trimmed by 6 bases and V by 5 bases; bases with no gene match: 15. CDR3: CASRRDQRDRVSEQYF. The CDR3 DNA sequence: TGCGCCAGCAGGAGGGACCAACGGGACAGGGTGAGCGAGCAGTACTTC.

The CDR3 sequence is CASSPDRNQPQHF. For the CDR3, the DNA is TGTGCCAGCAGCCCGGACAGAAATCAGCCCCAGCATTTT. This rearrangement joins TRBV6-6 to TRBJ1-5; D perhaps matches TRBD1 (6 bases). The CDR3 contains 13 residues. The V end was cut by 6 bases, the J end by 4 bases, with 10 bases between. From germline, CDR1 is MNHNY and CDR2 SVGAGI (reference sequence).

The rearrangement joins TRBV5-4 to TRBJ2-1; D possibly corresponds to TRBD1 (5 bases). The CDR3 sequence is 14 residues long. V was clipped by 4 bases and J by 8 bases, with 16 bases between them. The germline CDR1 and CDR2 sequences are SGHNT and YYREEE (reference sequence). This chain's CDR3 is CASSLALVGDEQFF. As DNA, the CDR3 is TGTGCCAGCAGCCTGGCTCTCGTAGGGGATGAGCAGTTCTTC. Combining the CDR3 with reference TRBV5-4 and TRBJ2-1 gives the whole variable domain ETGVTQSPTHLIKTRGQQVTLRCSSQSGHNTVSWYQQALGQGPQFIFQYYREEENGRGNFPPRFSGLQFPNYSSELNVNALELDDSALYLCASSLALVGDEQFFGPGTRLTVL.

This chain joins TRBV7-2 and TRBJ1-2; 9 bases are shared with TRBD1. CDR1 is SGHTA and CDR2 is FQGNSA in the germline V gene. The CDR3 runs to 15 residues. V lost 0 bases to trimming and J lost 5 bases; unmatched junction nucleotides: 4. The CDR3 bases are TGTGCCAGCAGCTTAGCGCAAGGACAGGGGTATGGCTACACCTTC. Protein: CASSLAQGQGYGYTF.

The chain has TRBV9 and TRBJ2-1, with TRBD2 matching 7 bases. The CDR3 consists of 14 residues. The germline CDR1 and CDR2 sequences are SGDLS and YYNGEE. J lost 8 bases, V lost 0 bases, and 5 bases had no gene match. CDR3 region: CASSVGTRSDEQFF. For the CDR3, the DNA is TGTGCCAGCAGCGTAGGGACTAGATCCGATGAGCAGTTCTTC.